This TCR beta chain was profiled in a study of T cells after yellow fever vaccination. Study-wide context: SMART-Seq v4 Ultra Low Input prepared libraries from low-cell fractions.

This clonotype has ten or more counts. What it binds is unknown. Notes on the study in general: CD4 and CD8 compartments shared a small share of clonotypes, likely from convergent recombination.

This CDR3 has 15 amino acids. The germline CDR1 and CDR2 sequences are SGHRS and YFSETQ. The ends were cut back, 0 bases at V and 2 bases at J, with 8 bases in the middle. TCRdb reprocessed the 5' RACE reads with MiXCR, giving one entry per CDR3 protein. The table shows about 340,000 distinct CDR3 sequences, with roughly 4.3% occurring only once. The source is a man between 18 and 29 years old who received the YFV17D yellow fever vaccine. The specimen comprised PBMCs, sampled 5 days after the yellow fever booster vaccination. V usage is TRBV5-1 and J usage is TRBJ1-4; the D is unclear. The CDR3 loop is CASSLAGSTNEKLFF. The CDR3 DNA reads TGCGCCAGCAGCTTGGCCGGATCGACTAATGAAAAACTGTTTTTT.